The present T cell receptor (beta chain) was sequenced within a study of PD-L1 blockade in urothelial cancer. Whole-study context: Treatment start was followed by blood analysis at 3 weeks (second dose) and again at 6 weeks. Median T cell yield from blood was roughly 140,000. Study outcomes and limitations: Pretreatment TCR clonality in blood under the median foretold superior survival.

Regarding time point: pretreatment peripheral blood. This clone occurred once. The antigen is unknown. Profiling relied on immunoSEQ multiplex PCR, and the TCRdb table lists in-frame clones only, not all of them. Of around 92,000 clones detected, around 89% appear once; the ten largest clones hold around 1%. V was clipped by 4 bases and J by 0 bases, with 11 bases between them. Per germline, CDR1 SGHKS and CDR2 YYEKEE (reference sequence). CDR3 length equals 15 residues. The V call is TRBV5-5, the J call TRBJ1-3; the D gene is possibly TRBD1 (5 bases). This receptor was identified in a woman older than 75 with urothelial cancer. The specimen was PBMCs, collected around atezolizumab (anti-PD-L1) treatment. CDR3 residues: CASSVTVNSGNTIYF. The DNA of the CDR3 is TGTGCCAGCAGCGTGACAGTGAACTCTGGAAACACCATATATTTT.